A single sample gave rise to the 15 T cell receptor beta chains below, sequenced in a study of blood T cell repertoires in COVID-19. Method: immunoSEQ multiplex PCR; TCRdb's copy keeps in-frame clones and lacks some. Among fewer than 250,000 clones, 83% were seen once, and the ten largest hold around 5.2%. The sample was peripheral blood. Every receptor here comes from a human donor in a cohort sampled during active COVID-19.

This clone has just a few counts. Additional DNA sequences in this sample encode the identical CDR3. The chain links TRBV20-1 to TRBJ2-1; 8 positions match TRBD2. The CDR3 totals 13 residues. Germline CDR1 is DFQATT and CDR2 is SNEGSKA (reference sequence). The junction had 4 bases not matched to a gene; V was cut back by 3 bases and J by 6 bases. CDR3 residues: CSASPSGPNEQFF. The CDR3 nucleotides read TGCAGTGCTAGTCCTAGCGGGCCCAATGAGCAGTTCTTC.

Note on this clone: A junction boundary mismatches the germline segment, possibly from a read error. The chain links TRBV5-8 to TRBJ1-2, with D possibly being TRBD1 (5 bases). Germline V gene lookup returns CDR1 SGHTS and CDR2 YDEGEE. The CDR3 loop spans 12 amino acids. CDR3 sequence reads: CASSWDYYGYTF. The DNA for the CDR3 is TGTGCCAGCAGCTGGGACTACTACGGCTACACCTTC.

The J gene is TRBJ1-5, the V gene TRBV19; 9 positions match TRBD1. V dropped 7 bases and J dropped 4; count of bases not matched to a gene: 8. Germline CDR1 LNHDA, CDR2 SQIVND (reference sequence). CDR3 length: 15 amino acids. DNA of the CDR3: TGTGCCAGTACCGCGGACAGGGGACTTAATCAGCCCCAGCATTTT. It translates to CASTADRGLNQPQHF.

V usage is TRBV11-3 and J usage is TRBJ2-1; D gene ambiguous. This CDR3 spans 13 amino acids. Germline V CDR1 and CDR2: SGHNT, YENEEA. V was pared by 5 bases and J by 8 bases, with 13 bases between. CDR3 loop: CASSQLYRYEQFF. In nucleotides, the CDR3 is TGTGCCAGCAGCCAACTTTACCGTTATGAGCAGTTCTTC.

The chain combines TRBV5-4 with TRBJ2-2; 8 positions agree with TRBD1. Germline loops: CDR1 SGHNT, CDR2 YYREEE (reference sequence). This CDR3 spans 16 amino acids. The J segment lost 3 bases and the V segment lost 4 bases, leaving 8 bases of the junction unmatched. This CDR3 reads CASSLPRGRDTGELFF. The DNA of the CDR3 is TGTGCCAGCAGCCTCCCCAGGGGGCGGGACACCGGGGAGCTGTTTTTT.

This clone was counted once. This rearrangement joins TRBV28 to TRBJ2-7; 14 nucleotides match TRBD2. CDR3 length equals 15 residues. With 4 bases clipped from V and 5 bases from J, the junction kept 4 bases outside the gene matches. From germline, CDR1 is MDHEN and CDR2 SYDVKM. In DNA, the CDR3 is TGTGCCAGCAGTTCTCCGGGACTAGCGGGAGACGAGCAGTACTTC. It codes for CASSSPGLAGDEQYF.

This chain connects TRBV7-2 to TRBJ2-1; D remains unclear. Deletions cut 5 bases from V and 0 bases from J, with 11 bases between. Germline V gene lookup returns CDR1 SGHTA and CDR2 FQGNSA. CDR3 length: 15 amino acids. The DNA for the CDR3 is TGTGCCAGCAGCGCACAGACCAGCTCCTACAATGAGCAGTTCTTC. Translation: CASSAQTSSYNEQFF.

The CDR3: CASSEWGEVGETQYF. The CDR3 DNA follows: TGCGCCAGCAGTGAGTGGGGGGAGGTAGGAGAGACCCAGTACTTC. V gene TRBV10-2 combines with J gene TRBJ2-5; perhaps TRBD2 as D (6 bases). Germline CDR1 WSHSY, CDR2 SAAADI. Trimming took 1 base from V and 4 from J, leaving 13 bases between them. This CDR3 spans 15 amino acids.

For this clone: A junction boundary mismatches the germline segment, possibly from a read error. The chain carries TRBV7-6 and TRBJ2-1; 10 bases are a match to TRBD2. CDR3 length: 15 amino acids. The germline V gene encodes CDR1 SGHVS and CDR2 FNYEAQ. The CDR3 DNA sequence: TGTGCCAGCAGTTTAGGAAGCGGGAGGGCCAATGAGCAGTTCTTC. Its protein is CASSLGSGRANEQFF.

The chain couples TRBV29-1 to TRBJ1-4; 7 bases line up with TRBD1. V lost 7 bases to trimming and J lost 5 bases; unmatched junction nucleotides: 7. This CDR3 is built from 13 residues. From germline, CDR1 is SQVTM and CDR2 ANQGSEA. CDR3 residues: CSAGTDLNEKLFF. CDR3 coding DNA: TGCAGCGCTGGGACAGATTTAAATGAAAAACTGTTTTTT.

The CDR3 loop reads CASRRPGDTQYF. CDR3 coding DNA: TGTGCCAGCAGGCGACCGGGAGATACGCAGTATTTT. The rearrangement links TRBV3-1 (or the pseudogene TRBV3-2) to TRBJ2-3; D not certain. Germline CDR1 LGHDT, CDR2 YNNKEL (reference sequence). V lost 6 bases and J lost 5, with 9 bases in between. The CDR3 has 12 amino acids.

The chain joins TRBV6-5 to TRBJ1-2; D gene uncertain. The CDR3 spans 13 residues. V lost 2 bases and J lost 8, with 12 bases in between. Germline V gives CDR1 MNHEY, CDR2 SVGAGI. As DNA, the CDR3 is TGTGCCAGCAGTTACGACGGAGAGCGAGGCTACACCTTC. Translation gives CASSYDGERGYTF.

This clone has more than one count but fewer than ten. V gene TRBV5-1 combines with J gene TRBJ2-7; 9 bases fit TRBD1. Germline CDR1 is SGHRS and CDR2 is YFSETQ. The CDR3 totals 14 residues. The V segment lost 4 bases and the J segment 2 bases; nucleotides outside the gene matches: 4. The CDR3 DNA reads TGCGCCAGCAGCAGGGGACAGGGCCCCTACGAGCAGTACTTC. This encodes CASSRGQGPYEQYF.

The rearrangement links TRBV6-5 to TRBJ2-3, with 9 bases identical to TRBD2. The germline gives CDR1 MNHEY, CDR2 SVGAGI. The J segment lost 1 base and the V segment lost 3 bases, leaving 5 bases of the junction unmatched. CDR3 length equals 16 residues. The CDR3 sequence is CASSYRASGGTDTQYF. The DNA of the CDR3 is TGTGCCAGCAGTTATCGGGCTAGCGGGGGCACAGATACGCAGTATTTT.

This chain joins TRBV6-6 and TRBJ2-2; a possible D gene is TRBD2 (6 bases). The CDR3 loop spans 14 amino acids. V was pared by 6 bases and J by 5 bases, with 13 bases between. Germline V CDR1 and CDR2: MNHNY, SVGAGI (reference sequence). The CDR3 loop reads CASSAGLLTGELFF. CDR3 bases: TGTGCCAGCAGCGCGGGACTTCTGACCGGGGAGCTGTTTTTT.